A selection of T cell receptor beta chains follows, all from one sample in a study of T cell repertoires in cytomegalovirus infection. TCRdb itself ran the reads through MiXCR, one entry per CDR3 protein. Of about 470,000 distinct CDR3 sequences in the sample, roughly 42% are singletons; the top ten hold about 39%. Which antigens these TCRs recognize remains unknown. The sample was cultured PBMCs, taken from culture after CMV antigen stimulation. The source of these receptors is a human donor in good health (CMV status not recorded). Some clones in this sample may be carry-over from other donors' samples. CDR3s include the opening cysteine and the closing phenylalanine or tryptophan. The order of the fields is D gene, V gene, clone size, J gene, CDR3 DNA, CDR3 protein. D genes are given only for firm matches. Expanded clones are given a class, and other clones once, few, many or no size at all.

D: -
V: TRBV7-2
size: few
J: TRBJ1-5
DNA: TGTGCCAGCAGCCCCTCGGCCCCGTTTGAGCCCCAGCATTTT
CDR3: CASSPSAPFEPQHF

D: TRBD1
V: TRBV7-2
size: many
J: TRBJ1-4
DNA: TGTGCCAGCAGCAGGGACAGGGGAGGGGAAAAACTGTTTTTT
CDR3: CASSRDRGGEKLFF

D: TRBD1
V: TRBV7-2
size: few
J: TRBJ2-5
DNA: TGTGCCAGCCGGGGACAGGGCTGGGAGACCCAGTACTTC
CDR3: CASRGQGWETQYF

D: -
V: TRBV7-2
size: -
J: TRBJ2-7
DNA: TGTGCCAGCAGCCGGGTTGGGGGAGCCGAACGGGGGCAGTACTTC
CDR3: CASSRVGGAERGQYF

D: -
V: TRBV7-2
size: many
J: TRBJ1-1
DNA: TGTGCCAGCAGCTTAGGTCCAGGGGTCTACACTGAAGCTTTCTTT
CDR3: CASSLGPGVYTEAFF

D: -
V: TRBV5-4
size: once
J: TRBJ1-4
DNA: TGTGCCAGCAGCCCGGGGGGTTTACAGACTACGGAAAAACTGTTTTTT
CDR3: CASSPGGLQTTEKLFF

D: -
V: TRBV6-5
size: -
J: TRBJ2-4
DNA: TGTGCCAGCAGTTACTCGGGGGGTTCAGGCATTCAGTACTTC
CDR3: CASSYSGGSGIQYF

D: -
V: TRBV7-9
size: -
J: TRBJ2-1
DNA: TGTGCCAGCAGCCCTAGACTCCCAATTACCTACAATGAGCAGTTCTTC
CDR3: CASSPRLPITYNEQFF

D: -
V: TRBV4-1
size: few
J: TRBJ1-5
DNA: TGCGCCAGCAGCCAAATTCAGGTTTCGGCCCAGCCCCAGCATTTT
CDR3: CASSQIQVSAQPQHF

D: -
V: TRBV27
size: few
J: TRBJ2-3
DNA: TGTGCCAGCAGTTTTTTTGACCGGGATACGCAGTATTTT
CDR3: CASSFFDRDTQYF

D: -
V: TRBV7-2
size: many
J: TRBJ2-5
DNA: TGTGCCAGCAGCTTAGGTTGGAAGGGAGAGACCCAGTACTTC
CDR3: CASSLGWKGETQYF

D: -
V: TRBV11-2
size: few
J: TRBJ2-3
DNA: TGTGCCAGCAGCCCCAATCCAAGATCGGGCACAGATACGCAGTATTTT
CDR3: CASSPNPRSGTDTQYF

D: -
V: TRBV7-2
size: -
J: TRBJ1-1
DNA: TGTGCCAGCAGTTTTTTTCCGAGGCGTACCAACACTGAAGCTTTCTTT
CDR3: CASSFFPRRTNTEAFF

D: -
V: TRBV20-1
size: -
J: TRBJ2-6
DNA: TGCAGTGCTAGAGATCACTCGAGGCCGGGGGCCAACGTCCTGACTTTC
CDR3: CSARDHSRPGANVLTF

D: TRBD2
V: TRBV7-8
size: few
J: TRBJ2-1
DNA: TGTGCCAGCAGCTTAGTGAGATTTGCGGGAGGTCAGGTTGAGGAGCAGTTCTTC
CDR3: CASSLVRFAGGQVEEQFF

D: -
V: TRBV6-1
size: -
J: TRBJ1-2
DNA: TGTGCCAGCAGTGAAGTTGTATGGAGCGGCTACACCTTC
CDR3: CASSEVVWSGYTF

D: -
V: TRBV12-3/TRBV12-4
size: few
J: TRBJ1-1
DNA: TGTGCCAGCAGTTTTGGGGGAGGAAGCACTGAAGCTTTCTTT
CDR3: CASSFGGGSTEAFF

D: -
V: TRBV7-6
size: few
J: TRBJ1-4
DNA: TGTGCCAGCAGCCCAATGGGGTATAATGAAAAACTGTTTTTT
CDR3: CASSPMGYNEKLFF

D: -
V: TRBV7-9
size: -
J: TRBJ1-1
DNA: TGTGCCAGCAGCGGTTCCGTCGGGACAAGAGGCTTGGTATTT
CDR3: CASSGSVGTRGLVF

D: -
V: TRBV7-2
size: many
J: TRBJ1-1
DNA: TGTGCCAGCAGCCCTCTTATCACTGAAGCTTTCTTT
CDR3: CASSPLITEAFF

D: TRBD2
V: TRBV7-9
size: -
J: TRBJ2-2
DNA: TGTGCCAGCAGCGCCGGGACTAGCATCGCCGGGGAGCTGTTTTTT
CDR3: CASSAGTSIAGELFF

D: -
V: TRBV27
size: -
J: TRBJ1-1
DNA: TGTGCCAGCTGCGGACTTGTTCCGACTGAAGCTTTCTTT
CDR3: CASCGLVPTEAFF

D: -
V: TRBV6-1
size: -
J: TRBJ1-2
DNA: TGTGCCAGCAGTGAGTATGCGAAAAACTATGGCTACACCTTC
CDR3: CASSEYAKNYGYTF

D: TRBD1
V: TRBV6-1
size: -
J: TRBJ1-1
DNA: TGTGCCAGCAGTGAGGGGACAGTCCGGAACACTGAAGCTTTCTTT
CDR3: CASSEGTVRNTEAFF

D: TRBD2
V: TRBV5-3
size: -
J: TRBJ2-1
DNA: TGTGCCAGCAGAACGGGAGGAACTCTGAGCTCCTACAATGAGCAGTTCTTC
CDR3: CASRTGGTLSSYNEQFF

D: -
V: TRBV11-2
size: few
J: TRBJ2-1
DNA: TGTGCCAGCAGCACACAGGGTGCCAATGAGCAGTTCTTC
CDR3: CASSTQGANEQFF